A selection of T cell receptor beta chains follows, all from one sample in a study of T cells in localized non-small cell lung cancer. Clones were sequenced by immunoSEQ multiplex PCR, and TCRdb holds only the in-frame ones, with some missing. The table records thousands of clones, approximately 30% of them present only once. The starting material was normal lung tissue next to the tumor, obtained before any cancer treatment. Receptors were obtained from a man between 40 and 69 years old with stage I lung adenocarcinoma. Both conserved end residues are part of each CDR3. A D gene is named only where the DNA matches it firmly. Not all rows give a size; the values are once, few, many and, for expanded clones, a class.

TRBJ1-1	TRBD1	few	TRBV5-1	CASSFTGTGATEAFF	TGCGCCAGCAGCTTTACCGGGACAGGGGCCACTGAAGCTTTCTTT
TRBJ1-4	-	few	TRBV18	CASSRGVDEKLFF	TGTGCCTCCTCCAGGGGCGTTGATGAAAAACTGTTTTTT
TRBJ2-7	-	few	TRBV6-7	CASSYSRAYEQYF	TGTGCCAGCAGTTACTCGAGGGCCTACGAGCAGTACTTC
TRBJ1-1	TRBD1	-	TRBV5-1	CASSKQGVDTEAFF	TGCGCCAGCAGCAAGCAGGGGGTCGACACTGAAGCTTTCTTT
TRBJ1-5	-	few	TRBV6-8	CASRQGCANQPQHF	TGTGCCAGCCGCCAGGGGTGCGCCAATCAGCCCCAGCATTTT
TRBJ2-2	-	-	TRBV11-3	CASSLAGTLTGELFF	TGTGCCAGCAGCTTGGCCGGGACCCTGACCGGGGAGCTGTTTTTT
TRBJ1-4	-	-	TRBV29-1	CSVEEGADEKLFF	TGCAGCGTTGAAGAAGGGGCGGATGAAAAACTGTTTTTT
TRBJ1-2	TRBD1	few	TRBV4-1	CASSQMGTGELGGYTF	TGCGCCAGCAGCCAAATGGGGACAGGGGAATTGGGTGGCTACACCTTC
TRBJ2-5	TRBD1	few	TRBV4-1	CASSLGWTGGETQYF	TGCGCCAGCAGTTTGGGCTGGACAGGTGGGGAGACCCAGTACTTC
TRBJ1-2	-	medium-sized	TRBV1	CASRPGQTNYGYTF	TGCGCCAGCAGACCCGGACAGACTAACTATGGCTACACCTTC
TRBJ2-1	-	-	TRBV14	CASSQETRILYNEQFF	TGTGCCAGCAGCCAAGAAACAAGAATCCTTTACAATGAGCAGTTCTTC
TRBJ1-1	-	few	TRBV11-3	CASSLLRPTGRTEAFF	TGTGCCAGCAGCTTACTGCGCCCGACAGGTCGGACTGAAGCTTTCTTT
TRBJ1-6	-	-	TRBV18	CASSPAPKGDSPLHF	TGTGCCAGCTCACCCGCCCCTAAAGGCGATTCACCCCTCCACTTT
TRBJ1-3	TRBD1	-	TRBV18	CASSLRQGARNTIYF	TGTGCCAGCTCACTACGACAGGGAGCCAGAAACACCATATATTTT
TRBJ2-1	-	medium-sized	TRBV2	CASSLGLGAYNEQFF	TGTGCCAGCAGCCTAGGTCTGGGCGCCTACAATGAGCAGTTCTTC
TRBJ2-5	TRBD2	medium-sized	TRBV11-3	CASSLGASGGQQETQYF	TGTGCCAGCAGCTTAGGGGCTAGCGGGGGGCAACAGGAGACCCAGTACTTC
TRBJ1-1	-	few	TRBV9	CASKSRADTEAFF	TGTGCCAGCAAGTCCAGGGCCGACACTGAAGCTTTCTTT
TRBJ2-7	TRBD2	once	TRBV18	CASSPSGDEQYF	TGTGCCAGCTCACCGAGCGGGGACGAGCAGTACTTC
TRBJ2-2	-	medium-sized	TRBV6-8	CASKLEHPNTGELFF	TGTGCCAGCAAATTGGAACACCCGAACACCGGGGAGCTGTTTTTT